This T cell receptor (beta chain) is from a study of shared clonotypes between healthy human individuals (TCRdb year 2020). In terms of the full investigation: The cohort comprised two women and three men aged 18 to 49 years. Per donor, three plates each were used for CD4 naive and CD4 memory, two for CD8 naive, and one for CD8 memory. Blood TCR repertoires of about 5 healthy adults were deeply sequenced to estimate repertoire size and the extent of clonotype sharing between individuals. To increase sequencing depth and limit assay-specific biases, TCR repertoire library preparation and sequencing were carried out by different laboratories using diverse techniques. Between about 0.8 and 9 billion PBMCs per donor were obtained by leukapheresis. General study outcomes and caveats: When a handful of donors were compared, the shared fraction of clonotypes was 5% to 6.5% for naive CD4, more than 3% for naive CD8, more than 2% for memory CD4, and 0.4% for memory CD8. Sampling was restricted to blood, and TCR repertoires in tissues likely differ from the TCR repertoires found in blood. Pairwise subsampling indicated that sequencing depth was expected to affect the degree of clonotype sharing among donors. Larger estimated clonotype richness was generally found for naive subsets than for memory subsets. Compared with non-shared clonotypes, clonotypes shared by all four sorted-subset donors had higher generation probabilities. The small number of donors limited the genetic and exposure-history diversity represented. Incomplete sequencing was indicated by rarefaction of sorted-subset datasets, despite the large sequencing depth.

Trimming accounts for 2 bases at V and 5 bases at J, while the number of junction bases matched to no gene is 6. CDR3 length: 15 amino acids, cysteine to phenylalanine. Only the CDR3 DNA stays, 45 bases, in frame from base 1. The germline V gene (reference sequence) supplies CDR1 MNHEY and CDR2 SMNVEV. The donors were healthy, HIV-negative adults who had no recently reported acute infections or vaccinations. Only Caucasian adults living in Nashville, Tennessee, USA were represented among the donors. CD4+ T cells were enriched by magnetic negative selection; naive cells were then positively selected on CD45RA, and the negative fraction formed the memory subset. After blood collection by leukapheresis, PBMCs were isolated using Ficoll-Histopaque density gradient centrifugation and then cryopreserved in the vapor phase of liquid nitrogen. Purity and quantity of every magnetically sorted T cell population were checked by analytical flow cytometry. Genomic DNA was isolated from each sorted fraction and quantified by UV absorbance on a Nanodrop 2000c.

For this clone: Its antigen remains unidentified. Base quality data are lacking; no much larger clone is found one base away.

TCR CDR3 regions were amplified from genomic DNA by multiplex PCR using the deep immunoSEQ assay. Extracted genomic DNA from each cell subset was spread evenly across all wells of several immunoSEQ 96-well plates, with each plate serving as a replicate. For sorted subsets, about 200 ng genomic DNA, equal to 25,000 to 35,000 T cell genomes, was loaded into each replicate PCR. The purified libraries were quantified using a Qubit 3.0 fluorometer, sized with a Bioanalyzer 2100, and then quantified again using the KAPA Library Quantification kit. Each immunoSEQ 96-well plate was sequenced on its own single-read 150-cycle Illumina NextSeq 550 flow cell. As for the authors' bioinformatics: The immunoSEQ output contained only junctional sequences without quality scores, so filtering could not match that applied to full-length reads. To assign V/J genes and CDR3, sequences were annotated against IMGT germline references using PyIR, a Python wrapper for IgBLAST v1.9. Reads were filtered out if the reads had weak V/J assignments (E-value above 1e-6), no CDR3, stop codons, out-of-frame junctions, or ambiguous translated residues. V3J clonotypes were defined as sequences sharing the same inferred V gene, J gene, and CDR3 amino acid sequence. Percentage overlap between repertoires was calculated by dividing the number of shared unique clonotypes by the size of the smaller repertoire. Three approaches were used to assess repertoire richness: RTK rarefaction, the Chao1 estimator, and Recon v2.1 estimates of unobserved clonotypes. For all TCRbeta clonotypes obtained by the gDNA method from a handful of donors, generation probabilities were computed with OLGA. TCRdb's version of the immuneACCESS table is confined to in-frame rearrangements and falls short of the full clone set. An unresolved V gene accounts for under half of the shortfall where checked; the remainder is of unknown origin. V and J calls and clone size are those listed in that table; D and trimming were worked out from the DNA. This sample holds some 300,000 clones; roughly 80% were observed only once. The ten most abundant clones make up roughly 10% of the sample.

This sequence was found in a man aged 30-40 years in good health. In this chain, TRBV27 is recombined with TRBJ2-7, with 10 bases matching TRBD2. The specimen sequenced was memory CD4+ T cells sorted from blood. The label giving this sample's cell subset or site can be read as: CD45RA-negative fraction. The sequence in DNA is TGTGCCAGCAGTTTACTAGCGGGAGTTTCTCACGAGCAGTACTTC. It is translated as CASSLLAGVSHEQYF.